This TCR beta chain was sequenced during a study of cytomegalovirus exposure and HLA in healthy donors. The PCR employed 60 Vbeta primers together with 13 Jbeta primers. Profiling relied on immunoSEQ multiplex PCR, and the TCRdb table lists in-frame clones only, not all of them. The table records about 160,000 clones, 81% of them present only once. This CDR3 contains 15 residues. The ends were cut back, 1 base at V and 2 bases at J, with 14 bases in the middle. In germline, CDR1 is GTSNPN, CDR2 SVGIG (reference sequence). The TCR was taken from a woman aged 50 to 60 in good health and CMV-seronegative. V gene TRBV30 combines with J gene TRBJ1-2; TRBD1 might be the D (5 bases). The specimen was PBMCs. The CDR3 nucleotides are TGTGCCTGGAGTGACCCGGGGGTGGGAAACTATGGCTACACCTTC. This sequence encodes CAWSDPGVGNYGYTF.